These T cell receptor beta chains were read from a single sample in a study of lung T cells in sarcoidosis with Löfgren's syndrome. In TCRdb, the reads were re-called with MiXCR into one record per CDR3 protein. The data show 60,000 to 70,000 distinct CDR3 sequences, with 21% seen just once and about 2.3% held by the top ten. The sample was CD4+ T cells from PBMCs. The receptors were gathered from a human donor with sarcoidosis (Löfgren's syndrome or another form), or a control subject (not recorded which). Each CDR3 is given with its conserved first and last residue. Each record gives: J gene, V gene, clone size, D gene, CDR3 protein, CDR3 DNA. The D gene is left open where the match is weak. A row's size may be missing; if present it is once, few, many or a size class.

j_gene: TRBJ1-1
v_gene: TRBV4-1
abundance: many
d_gene: TRBD1
CDR3aa: CASSQERGRNTEAFF
CDR3nt: TGCGCCAGCAGCCAAGAAAGGGGGCGGAACACTGAAGCTTTCTTT

j_gene: TRBJ2-2
v_gene: TRBV7-6
abundance: many
d_gene: NA
CDR3aa: CASSSEPANTGELFF
CDR3nt: TGTGCCAGCAGCAGCGAGCCAGCAAACACCGGGGAGCTGTTTTTT

j_gene: TRBJ2-1
v_gene: TRBV9
abundance: NA
d_gene: NA
CDR3aa: CASSVGNPPVFF
CDR3nt: TGTGCCAGCAGCGTGGGTAACCCCCCAGTTTTCTTC

j_gene: TRBJ2-5
v_gene: TRBV7-2
abundance: NA
d_gene: TRBD1
CDR3aa: CASSLDRGAQYF
CDR3nt: TGTGCCAGCAGCTTAGACAGGGGGGCCCAGTACTTC

j_gene: TRBJ2-7
v_gene: TRBV27
abundance: many
d_gene: NA
CDR3aa: CASSSPVRVPYEQYF
CDR3nt: TGTGCCAGCAGTTCCCCGGTGAGGGTCCCCTACGAGCAGTACTTC

j_gene: TRBJ1-3
v_gene: TRBV20-1
abundance: many
d_gene: NA
CDR3aa: CSARRSVDTIYF
CDR3nt: TGCAGTGCTAGACGGTCGGTGGACACCATATATTTT

j_gene: TRBJ1-2
v_gene: TRBV6-6
abundance: once
d_gene: NA
CDR3aa: CATTDGGAGYCYTF
CDR3nt: TGTGCCACAACTGACGGGGGGGCGGGCTATTGCTACACCTTC

j_gene: TRBJ2-5
v_gene: TRBV20-1
abundance: many
d_gene: NA
CDR3aa: CSGGGAKETQYF
CDR3nt: TGCAGTGGTGGGGGGGCTAAAGAGACCCAGTACTTC

j_gene: TRBJ2-5
v_gene: TRBV3-1
abundance: few
d_gene: TRBD1
CDR3aa: CASSRQGAGETQYF
CDR3nt: TGTGCCAGCAGCCGACAGGGGGCCGGAGAGACCCAGTACTTC

j_gene: TRBJ2-5
v_gene: TRBV5-4
abundance: NA
d_gene: TRBD2
CDR3aa: CASSLAGTSGRETQYF
CDR3nt: TGTGCCAGCAGCTTGGCCGGGACTAGCGGGAGGGAGACCCAGTACTTC

j_gene: TRBJ1-5
v_gene: TRBV2
abundance: many
d_gene: TRBD1
CDR3aa: CASTDRGGNQPQHF
CDR3nt: TGTGCCAGCACCGACAGGGGCGGCAATCAGCCCCAGCATTTT

j_gene: TRBJ1-1
v_gene: TRBV27
abundance: many
d_gene: TRBD1
CDR3aa: CASSYRQGRNTEAFF
CDR3nt: TGTGCCAGCAGTTACCGACAGGGAAGGAACACTGAAGCTTTCTTT

j_gene: TRBJ2-7
v_gene: TRBV19
abundance: NA
d_gene: NA
CDR3aa: CASRPRFDSISYEQYF
CDR3nt: TGTGCCAGTAGACCCCGCTTCGACAGTATTTCCTACGAGCAGTACTTC

j_gene: TRBJ1-1
v_gene: TRBV18
abundance: few
d_gene: TRBD1
CDR3aa: CASSATPGQVAFF
CDR3nt: TGTGCCAGCTCAGCGACGCCGGGACAGGTGGCTTTCTTT

j_gene: TRBJ2-5
v_gene: TRBV2
abundance: few
d_gene: TRBD2
CDR3aa: CASVGSGGYQETQYF
CDR3nt: TGTGCCAGCGTAGGTAGCGGGGGGTATCAAGAGACCCAGTACTTC

j_gene: TRBJ1-1
v_gene: TRBV12-3/TRBV12-4
abundance: NA
d_gene: TRBD1
CDR3aa: CASSPDRANTEAFF
CDR3nt: TGTGCCAGCAGTCCCGACAGGGCGAACACTGAAGCTTTCTTT

j_gene: TRBJ1-1
v_gene: TRBV11-2
abundance: few
d_gene: TRBD1
CDR3aa: CASSPRTGFVEAFF
CDR3nt: TGTGCCAGCAGCCCCAGGACAGGGTTTGTCGAAGCTTTCTTT

j_gene: TRBJ2-1
v_gene: TRBV5-1
abundance: few
d_gene: TRBD2
CDR3aa: CASSLGGLAGGSYNEQFF
CDR3nt: TGCGCCAGCAGCTTGGGTGGACTAGCGGGAGGGTCCTACAATGAGCAGTTCTTC

j_gene: TRBJ2-5
v_gene: TRBV5-1
abundance: NA
d_gene: NA
CDR3aa: CASSLMGLQETQYF
CDR3nt: TGCGCCAGCAGCTTGATGGGGCTCCAAGAGACCCAGTACTTC

j_gene: TRBJ2-7
v_gene: TRBV19
abundance: many
d_gene: TRBD1
CDR3aa: CASKGTGAYEQYF
CDR3nt: TGTGCCAGTAAAGGGACAGGGGCCTACGAGCAGTACTTC

j_gene: TRBJ2-4
v_gene: TRBV28
abundance: few
d_gene: NA
CDR3aa: CASSLFRAGSGENIQYF
CDR3nt: TGTGCCAGCAGTTTATTCAGGGCAGGGTCGGGGGAAAACATTCAGTACTTC

j_gene: TRBJ1-3
v_gene: TRBV6-1
abundance: many
d_gene: NA
CDR3aa: CASSNSGNTIYF
CDR3nt: TGTGCCAGCAGTAACTCTGGAAACACCATATATTTT

j_gene: TRBJ1-2
v_gene: TRBV18
abundance: many
d_gene: NA
CDR3aa: CASSPGLEGGYTF
CDR3nt: TGTGCCAGCTCACCCGGGCTAGAGGGAGGCTACACCTTC

j_gene: TRBJ1-1
v_gene: TRBV19
abundance: NA
d_gene: NA
CDR3aa: CASTLRGVSTEAFF
CDR3nt: TGTGCCAGTACTCTCAGGGGCGTGAGCACTGAAGCTTTCTTT

j_gene: TRBJ1-1
v_gene: TRBV20-1
abundance: many
d_gene: TRBD1
CDR3aa: CSVTLPGTGRNTEAFF
CDR3nt: TGCAGTGTTACACTTCCTGGGACAGGGAGGAACACTGAAGCTTTCTTT

j_gene: TRBJ2-5
v_gene: TRBV20-1
abundance: many
d_gene: TRBD1
CDR3aa: CSATGGRQETQYF
CDR3nt: TGCAGTGCGACAGGGGGCCGGCAAGAGACCCAGTACTTC

j_gene: TRBJ2-3
v_gene: TRBV28
abundance: many
d_gene: TRBD2
CDR3aa: CASSSGTSGTDTQYF
CDR3nt: TGTGCCAGCAGCTCCGGGACTAGCGGCACAGATACGCAGTATTTT

j_gene: TRBJ2-7
v_gene: TRBV6-1
abundance: many
d_gene: NA
CDR3aa: CASRAAAGPTYEQYF
CDR3nt: TGTGCCAGCAGGGCCGCGGCGGGTCCTACCTACGAGCAGTACTTC

j_gene: TRBJ2-4
v_gene: TRBV10-1
abundance: NA
d_gene: TRBD1
CDR3aa: CASSDGQASKNIQYF
CDR3nt: TGCGCCAGCAGTGACGGACAGGCATCCAAAAACATTCAGTACTTC

j_gene: TRBJ1-1
v_gene: TRBV3-1
abundance: few
d_gene: NA
CDR3aa: CASSQGGRTEMNTEAFF
CDR3nt: TGTGCCAGCAGCCAAGGAGGGAGAACGGAAATGAACACTGAAGCTTTCTTT

j_gene: TRBJ1-1
v_gene: TRBV20-1
abundance: many
d_gene: NA
CDR3aa: CSARPIDRGYSNTEAFF
CDR3nt: TGCAGTGCTAGACCCATTGACCGGGGTTACTCCAACACTGAAGCTTTCTTT

j_gene: TRBJ1-1
v_gene: TRBV28
abundance: many
d_gene: NA
CDR3aa: CASTRQLEAFF
CDR3nt: TGTGCCAGCACCCGACAGCTTGAAGCTTTCTTT

j_gene: TRBJ1-5
v_gene: TRBV19
abundance: many
d_gene: NA
CDR3aa: CASSIARENRNQPQHF
CDR3nt: TGTGCCAGTAGTATAGCTAGGGAGAATCGCAATCAGCCCCAGCATTTT

j_gene: TRBJ1-1
v_gene: TRBV6-2/TRBV6-3
abundance: NA
d_gene: NA
CDR3aa: CAGARIPTEALF
CDR3nt: TGTGCCGGCGCACGAATTCCCACTGAAGCTTTATTT

j_gene: TRBJ2-1
v_gene: TRBV20-1
abundance: NA
d_gene: TRBD2
CDR3aa: CSAIRLAGARGNEHFF
CDR3nt: TGCAGTGCTATTAGACTAGCGGGGGCCCGAGGGAATGAGCATTTCTTC

j_gene: TRBJ1-1
v_gene: TRBV6-2/TRBV6-3
abundance: many
d_gene: NA
CDR3aa: CASISYRSGEDTEAFF
CDR3nt: TGTGCCAGCATTTCTTACCGGTCGGGGGAGGACACTGAAGCTTTCTTT

j_gene: TRBJ2-6
v_gene: TRBV7-6
abundance: many
d_gene: NA
CDR3aa: CASSSLPGANVLTF
CDR3nt: TGTGCCAGCAGCTCCCTCCCTGGGGCCAACGTCCTGACTTTC

j_gene: TRBJ2-3
v_gene: TRBV29-1
abundance: few
d_gene: NA
CDR3aa: CSVGYGIISTDTQYF
CDR3nt: TGCAGCGTTGGATACGGGATAATTAGCACAGATACGCAGTATTTT

j_gene: TRBJ2-3
v_gene: TRBV3-1
abundance: few
d_gene: NA
CDR3aa: CASSQVRDTDTQYF
CDR3nt: TGTGCCAGCAGCCAAGTGAGGGACACAGATACGCAGTATTTT

j_gene: TRBJ2-5
v_gene: TRBV5-1
abundance: NA
d_gene: NA
CDR3aa: CASSPDRATQETQYF
CDR3nt: TGCGCCAGCAGCCCTGACCGAGCTACCCAAGAGACCCAGTACTTC

j_gene: TRBJ1-5
v_gene: TRBV7-2
abundance: few
d_gene: NA
CDR3aa: CASRAGPDQPQHF
CDR3nt: TGTGCCAGCAGAGCGGGGCCCGATCAGCCCCAGCATTTT

j_gene: TRBJ2-6
v_gene: TRBV2
abundance: few
d_gene: NA
CDR3aa: CASSEYRVAGANVLTF
CDR3nt: TGTGCCAGCAGTGAATACAGGGTGGCTGGGGCCAACGTCCTGACTTTC

j_gene: TRBJ2-6
v_gene: TRBV6-6
abundance: many
d_gene: NA
CDR3aa: CASSYRGDSGANVLTF
CDR3nt: TGTGCCAGCAGTTACAGGGGGGACTCTGGGGCCAACGTCCTGACTTTC

j_gene: TRBJ1-2
v_gene: TRBV7-9
abundance: many
d_gene: NA
CDR3aa: CASSLAGLVGGYTF
CDR3nt: TGTGCCAGCAGCTTAGCCGGGCTAGTAGGTGGCTACACCTTC

j_gene: TRBJ1-1
v_gene: TRBV6-6
abundance: many
d_gene: NA
CDR3aa: CASSYRGHTEAFF
CDR3nt: TGTGCCAGCAGTTACCGGGGACACACTGAAGCTTTCTTT

j_gene: TRBJ2-3
v_gene: TRBV29-1
abundance: NA
d_gene: TRBD1
CDR3aa: CSGGGDTQYF
CDR3nt: TGCAGCGGAGGGGGCGATACGCAGTATTTT

j_gene: TRBJ2-1
v_gene: TRBV15
abundance: many
d_gene: TRBD2
CDR3aa: CATSTAGVEYNEQFF
CDR3nt: TGTGCCACCAGCACGGCGGGAGTGGAGTACAATGAGCAGTTCTTC

j_gene: TRBJ1-1
v_gene: TRBV10-3
abundance: few
d_gene: TRBD1
CDR3aa: CAISPGQSLRNTEAFF
CDR3nt: TGTGCCATCAGTCCGGGACAGAGCTTGAGGAACACTGAAGCTTTCTTT

j_gene: TRBJ2-3
v_gene: TRBV24-1
abundance: many
d_gene: TRBD1
CDR3aa: CATSDPGQGPTDTQYF
CDR3nt: TGTGCCACCAGTGATCCGGGACAGGGCCCCACAGATACGCAGTATTTT

j_gene: TRBJ1-4
v_gene: TRBV6-6
abundance: many
d_gene: NA
CDR3aa: CASSYNRARANEKLFF
CDR3nt: TGTGCCAGCAGTTACAACAGGGCTCGGGCTAATGAAAAACTGTTTTTT

j_gene: TRBJ2-1
v_gene: TRBV6-5
abundance: NA
d_gene: NA
CDR3aa: CASRKSGGGSHNEQFF
CDR3nt: TGTGCCAGCCGAAAATCGGGGGGCGGGTCCCACAATGAGCAGTTCTTC

j_gene: TRBJ1-4
v_gene: TRBV20-1
abundance: few
d_gene: NA
CDR3aa: CSARDAKGQANEKLFF
CDR3nt: TGCAGTGCTAGAGACGCTAAGGGGCAGGCTAATGAAAAACTGTTTTTT

j_gene: TRBJ2-3
v_gene: TRBV6-1
abundance: many
d_gene: TRBD2
CDR3aa: CASSSGTSGRVDTQYF
CDR3nt: TGTGCCAGCAGTAGTGGGACTAGCGGGAGAGTAGATACGCAGTATTTT

j_gene: TRBJ1-2
v_gene: TRBV7-9
abundance: many
d_gene: NA
CDR3aa: CASSLEGYGYTF
CDR3nt: TGTGCCAGCAGCTTGGAGGGCTATGGCTACACCTTC